The clone carrying this T cell receptor beta chain came up a few times. The target antigen is unknown. Amplification targeted TCR beta CDR3 regions from RNA transcripts. First-round RT-PCR of the TCR CDR3 relied on the HTBI primer set. TCRdb reanalysed the multiplex PCR reads using MiXCR and keeps one entry per CDR3 protein. This table holds about 640,000 distinct CDR3 sequences, less than 25% found once. This entry belongs to a study of T cells in Graves' hyperthyroidism and ophthalmopathy. Germline V CDR1 and CDR2: MNHEY, SMNVEV (reference sequence). V trimming: 5 bases; J trimming: 9 bases; junction bases outside the gene matches: 10. The CDR3 covers 15 residues. Study-level points and caveats: Blood shared most expanded thyroid clonotypes above 0.001.

Sample: blood. The gene calls are TRBV27 and TRBJ2-1; 10 bases line up with TRBD2. The sequence was obtained from a man younger than 45 with Graves' ophthalmopathy. The CDR3 DNA reads as TGTGCCAGCAGTGCCGGCACTAGCGGGACCACTGAGCAGTTCTTC. Translating it yields CASSAGTSGTTEQFF.